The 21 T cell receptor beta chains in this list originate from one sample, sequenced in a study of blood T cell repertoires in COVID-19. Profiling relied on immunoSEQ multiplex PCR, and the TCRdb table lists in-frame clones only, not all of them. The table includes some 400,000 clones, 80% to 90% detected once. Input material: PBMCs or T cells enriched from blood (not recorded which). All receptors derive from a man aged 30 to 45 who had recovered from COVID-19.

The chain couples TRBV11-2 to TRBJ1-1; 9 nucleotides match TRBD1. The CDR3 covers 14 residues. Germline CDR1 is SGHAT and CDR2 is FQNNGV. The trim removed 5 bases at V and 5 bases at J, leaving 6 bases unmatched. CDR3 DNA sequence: TGTGCCAGCAGCCAACAGGGGGCCGGAACTGAAGCTTTCTTT. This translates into CASSQQGAGTEAFF.

The chain's CDR3 is CASSPTQPLAHQDPYEQYF. CDR3 bases: TGTGCCAGCAGCCCCACTCAGCCTCTAGCGCACCAAGACCCCTACGAGCAGTACTTC. The rearrangement links TRBV7-9 to TRBJ2-7; D might be TRBD2 (6 bases). This CDR3 is 19 amino acids long. Germline values: CDR1 SEHNR, CDR2 FQNEAQ (reference sequence). The germline V and J ends were trimmed by 5 bases and 2 bases, with 28 bases remaining between them. The full variable domain, rest sourced from reference TRBV7-9 and TRBJ2-7, is DTGVSQNPRHKITKRGQNVTFRCDPISEHNRLYWYRQTLGQGPEFLTYFQNEAQLEKSRLLSDRFSAERPKGSFSTLEIQRTEQGDSAMYLCASSPTQPLAHQDPYEQYFGPGTRLTVT.

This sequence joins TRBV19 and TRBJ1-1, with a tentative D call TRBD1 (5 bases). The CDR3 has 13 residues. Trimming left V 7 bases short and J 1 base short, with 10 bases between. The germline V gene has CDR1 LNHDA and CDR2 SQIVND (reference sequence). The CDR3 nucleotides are TGTGCCAGTATCACAGGACCGAACACTGAAGCTTTCTTT. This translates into CASITGPNTEAFF.

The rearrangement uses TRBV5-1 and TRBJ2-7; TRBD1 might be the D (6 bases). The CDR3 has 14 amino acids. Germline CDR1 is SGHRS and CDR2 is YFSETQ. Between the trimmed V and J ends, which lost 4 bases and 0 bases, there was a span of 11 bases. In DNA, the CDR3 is TGCGCCAGCAGCGTAACAGGGAGCTCCTACGAGCAGTACTTC. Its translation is CASSVTGSSYEQYF.

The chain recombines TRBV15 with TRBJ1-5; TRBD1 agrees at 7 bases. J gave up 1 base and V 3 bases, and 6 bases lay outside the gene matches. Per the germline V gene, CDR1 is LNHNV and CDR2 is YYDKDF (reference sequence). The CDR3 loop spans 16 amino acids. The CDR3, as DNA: TGTGCCACCAGCAGGGGGACAGACCTGAGCAATCAGCCCCAGCATTTT. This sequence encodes CATSRGTDLSNQPQHF.

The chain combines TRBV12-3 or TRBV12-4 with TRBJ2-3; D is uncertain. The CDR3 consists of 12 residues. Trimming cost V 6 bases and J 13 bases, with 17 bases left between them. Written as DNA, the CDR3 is TGTGCCAGCAGCGGAGACGGCGGCGAGGAGTATTTT. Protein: CASSGDGGEEYF.

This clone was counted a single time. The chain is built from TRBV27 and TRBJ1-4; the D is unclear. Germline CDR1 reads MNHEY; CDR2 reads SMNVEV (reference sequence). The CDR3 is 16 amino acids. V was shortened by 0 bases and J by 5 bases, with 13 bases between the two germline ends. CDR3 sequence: CASSLSTGFGNEKLFF. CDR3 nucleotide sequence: TGTGCCAGCAGTTTATCGACGGGGTTCGGGAATGAAAAACTGTTTTTT.

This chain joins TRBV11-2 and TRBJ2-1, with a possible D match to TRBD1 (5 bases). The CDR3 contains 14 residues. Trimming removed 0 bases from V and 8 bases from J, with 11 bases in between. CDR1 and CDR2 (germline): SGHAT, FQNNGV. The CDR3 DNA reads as TGTGCCAGCAGCTTAGATCCAGGGTGGGATGAGCAGTTCTTC. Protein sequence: CASSLDPGWDEQFF.

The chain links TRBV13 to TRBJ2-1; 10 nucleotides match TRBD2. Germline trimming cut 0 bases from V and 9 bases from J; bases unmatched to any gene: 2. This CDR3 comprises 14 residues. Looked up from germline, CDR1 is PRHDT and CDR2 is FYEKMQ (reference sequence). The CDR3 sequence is CASSLGTSGFEQFF. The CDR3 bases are TGTGCCAGCAGCTTAGGGACTAGCGGGTTTGAGCAGTTCTTC.

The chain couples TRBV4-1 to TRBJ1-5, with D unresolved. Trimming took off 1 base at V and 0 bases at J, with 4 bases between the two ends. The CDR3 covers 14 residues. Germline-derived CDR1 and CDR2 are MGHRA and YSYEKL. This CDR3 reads CASSQVHSNQPQHF. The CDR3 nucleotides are TGCGCCAGCAGCCAAGTTCATAGCAATCAGCCCCAGCATTTT.

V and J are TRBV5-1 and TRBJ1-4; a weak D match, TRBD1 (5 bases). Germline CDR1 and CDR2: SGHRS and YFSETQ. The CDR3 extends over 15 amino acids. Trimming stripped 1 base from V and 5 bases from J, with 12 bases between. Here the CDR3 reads CASSLQGSLNEKLFF. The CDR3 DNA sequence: TGCGCCAGCAGCTTGCAGGGCAGTTTAAATGAAAAACTGTTTTTT.

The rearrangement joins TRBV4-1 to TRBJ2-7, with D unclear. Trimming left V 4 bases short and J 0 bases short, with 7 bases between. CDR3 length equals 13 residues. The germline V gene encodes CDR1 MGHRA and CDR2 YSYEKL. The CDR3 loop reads CASSLRLSYEQYF. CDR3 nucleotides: TGCGCCAGCAGCCTCCGACTCTCCTACGAGCAGTACTTC.

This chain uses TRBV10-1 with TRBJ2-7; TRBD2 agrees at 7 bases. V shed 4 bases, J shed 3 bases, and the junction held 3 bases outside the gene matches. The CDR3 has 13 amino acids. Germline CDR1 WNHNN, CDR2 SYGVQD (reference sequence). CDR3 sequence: CASSGGSNYEQYF. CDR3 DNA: TGCGCCAGCAGTGGCGGGAGTAACTACGAGCAGTACTTC.

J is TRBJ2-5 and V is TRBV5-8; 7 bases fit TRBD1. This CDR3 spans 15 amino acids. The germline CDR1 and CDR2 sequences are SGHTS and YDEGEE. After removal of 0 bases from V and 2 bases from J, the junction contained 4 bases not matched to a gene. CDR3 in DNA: TGTGCCAGCAGCTTGGGGACAGGCCAACAAGAGACCCAGTACTTC. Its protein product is CASSLGTGQQETQYF.

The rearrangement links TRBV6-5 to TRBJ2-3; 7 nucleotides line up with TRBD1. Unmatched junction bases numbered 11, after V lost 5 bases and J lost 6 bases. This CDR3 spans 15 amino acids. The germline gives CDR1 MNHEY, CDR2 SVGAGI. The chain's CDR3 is CASSRTGPNIDTQYF. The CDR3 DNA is TGTGCCAGCAGTAGGACAGGTCCAAACATTGATACGCAGTATTTT.

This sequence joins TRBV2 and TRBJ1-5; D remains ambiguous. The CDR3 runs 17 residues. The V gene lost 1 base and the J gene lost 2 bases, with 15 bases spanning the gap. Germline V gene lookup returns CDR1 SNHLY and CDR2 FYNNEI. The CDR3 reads CASSEGGGIGGNQPQHF. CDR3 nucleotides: TGTGCCAGCAGTGAAGGGGGAGGGATCGGAGGCAATCAGCCCCAGCATTTT.

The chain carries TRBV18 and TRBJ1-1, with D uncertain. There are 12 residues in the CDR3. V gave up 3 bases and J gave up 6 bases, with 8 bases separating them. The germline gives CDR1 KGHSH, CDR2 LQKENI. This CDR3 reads CASSPSGPEAFF. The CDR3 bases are TGTGCCAGCTCACCGTCGGGTCCTGAAGCTTTCTTT.

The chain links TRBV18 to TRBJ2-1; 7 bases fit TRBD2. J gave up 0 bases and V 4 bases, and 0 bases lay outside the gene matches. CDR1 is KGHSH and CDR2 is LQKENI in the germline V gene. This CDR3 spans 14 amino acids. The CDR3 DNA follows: TGTGCCAGCTCACGCGGGAGCTCCTACAATGAGCAGTTCTTC. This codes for CASSRGSSYNEQFF.

CDR3 amino acids: CASSPGGGQPQHF. The CDR3 region has the DNA TGTGCCAGCAGCCCAGGGGGTGGTCAGCCCCAGCATTTT. The chain carries TRBV5-6 and TRBJ1-5, with 7 bases matching TRBD1. The germline CDR1 and CDR2 sequences are SGHDT and YYEEEE. There are 13 residues in the CDR3. The ends lost 4 bases at V and 6 bases at J; junction bases unmatched: 4.

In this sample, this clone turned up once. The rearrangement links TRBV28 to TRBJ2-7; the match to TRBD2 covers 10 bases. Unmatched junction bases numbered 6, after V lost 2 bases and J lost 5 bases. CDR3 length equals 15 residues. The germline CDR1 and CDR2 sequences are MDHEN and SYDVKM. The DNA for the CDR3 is TGTGCCAGCAGTTTAGATCAGCTAGCGGGAGACGAGCAGTACTTC. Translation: CASSLDQLAGDEQYF.

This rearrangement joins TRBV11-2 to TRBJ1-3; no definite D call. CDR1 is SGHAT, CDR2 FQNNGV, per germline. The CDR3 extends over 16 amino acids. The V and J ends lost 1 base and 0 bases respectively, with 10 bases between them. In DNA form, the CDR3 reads TGTGCCAGCAGCTTAGGGTATGAGGCCTCTGGAAACACCATATATTTT. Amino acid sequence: CASSLGYEASGNTIYF.